The present T cell receptor beta chain was sequenced within a study of T cells in narcolepsy. This CDR3 contains 13 residues. With 4 bases removed from V and 7 bases from J, the gap between germline ends came to 10 bases. Germline V gene sequence: CDR1 KGHSH, CDR2 LQKENI. Study-level points and caveats: No autoreactive T cell clone sequences appeared in some memory CD4+ repertoires.

Comments on this clone: Its antigen is not known.

The assay was immunoSEQ multiplex PCR, and TCRdb's table has in-frame clones only and misses some. The sample yields some 30,000 clones, 70% to 80% seen once. Sample: CD45RA- memory CD4+ T cells from PBMCs. The chain joins TRBV18 to TRBJ2-2; D possibly corresponds to TRBD1 (6 bases). The TCR originated in a human donor with narcolepsy. The CDR3 spells CASSRTGSGELFF. Written as DNA, the CDR3 is TGTGCCAGCTCACGTACAGGGAGCGGGGAGCTGTTTTTT.